This TCR beta chain was captured by sequencing in a study of molecular identifiers for immune sequencing clone quantification. TCRdb re-called the PCR reads through MiXCR, storing one row per CDR3 protein. The sample has about 68,000 distinct CDR3 sequences, over 15% seen once. The V end lost 0 bases, the J end lost 6 bases, and 9 bases lay between the germline ends. The CDR3 has 14 residues. CDR1 is MNHEY and CDR2 is SMNVEV in the germline V gene (reference sequence). The sample was naive CD8+ T cells from blood, with Jurkat cell RNA spiked in. Stated subset: FACS-sorted CD8+CD4-CCR7+CD45RA+ naive T cells. The receptor was derived from a human donor in good health. Some libraries in this study had Jurkat cell RNA spiked in. The gene calls are TRBV27 and TRBJ1-5; possibly TRBD1 for D (5 bases). The CDR3 loop is CASSLSQGRQPQHF. CDR3 bases: TGTGCCAGCAGTTTATCCCAGGGACGTCAGCCCCAGCATTTT.